This record covers a single TCR beta chain. This entry is derived from a study of blood T cell repertoires in COVID-19. Overall study context: Sources were T cells, B-cell-depleted T cells, or PBMCs; the material itself was cDNA or gDNA.

CDR1 is SGHTA and CDR2 is FQGTGA in the germline V gene. The CDR3 totals 15 residues. V was pared by 4 bases and J by 4 bases, with 9 bases of the junction left unmatched. Sequenced by immunoSEQ multiplex PCR; TCRdb stores in-frame clones only, minus some. The top ten hold approximately 0.87% of the sample, which has 85,000 to 120,000 clones, about two thirds seen once. V is TRBV7-3 and J is TRBJ1-1; 7 positions agree with TRBD1. The clonotype was recovered from a human donor with acute or convalescent COVID-19. The donor label of this sample is uncertain. The sequencing input was peripheral blood. This chain's CDR3 is CASSSQGDTGTEAFF. CDR3 bases: TGTGCCAGCAGCTCCCAGGGGGATACGGGCACTGAAGCTTTCTTT.